The clone carrying this TCR beta chain was counted only a few times. What it binds is unknown. Using RNA transcripts as the source, TCR beta CDR3 regions were amplified. Using the HTBI primer set, a first-round RT-PCR was run on the TCR CDR3. One entry per CDR3 protein, called by TCRdb with MiXCR from the multiplex PCR reads. The repertoire has a few hundred thousand distinct CDR3 sequences, about 43% of them found once; the top ten carry roughly 8.2%. The J segment lost 1 base and the V segment lost 4 bases, leaving 3 bases of the junction unmatched. Germline CDR1 SGDLS, CDR2 YYNGEE. The CDR3 extends over 15 amino acids. This entry belongs to a study of T cells in Graves' hyperthyroidism and ophthalmopathy. Newly diagnosed hyperthyroidism, duration under 2 months, in patients aged 18 to 65. Findings and caveats of the study: Blood also contained most expanded thyroid clonotypes above 0.001.

The genes are TRBV9 and TRBJ2-5; 11 nucleotides agree with TRBD2. The sample consisted of peripheral blood or thyroid tissue (not recorded which). The source is a woman in her late teens or twenties with Graves' hyperthyroidism. The CDR3 DNA is TGTGCCAGCAGCCAGACTAGCGGGGCCCAAGAGACCCAGTACTTC. Encoded protein: CASSQTSGAQETQYF.